This T cell receptor (beta chain) was documented in a study of brain T cells in children with intractable seizures. Time point indicated: blood from clinic visit 5 months post-surgery; TSC patient then seizure free. Profiling relied on immunoSEQ multiplex PCR, and the TCRdb table lists in-frame clones only, not all of them. Of approximately 330,000 clones in the sample, 85% to 95% were seen once. The material was peripheral blood, obtained 5 to 6 months after surgery. The clonotype originates from a boy younger than two with tuberous sclerosis and intractable seizures.

The DNA for the CDR3 is TGTGCCAGCACTTTGGGGCAGGGTCGGGAGACCCAGTACTTC. The encoded protein is CASTLGQGRETQYF. J is TRBJ2-5 and V is TRBV28; weak D call: TRBD1 (5 bases). Trimming pared 7 bases from V and 5 bases from J, leaving 17 bases between. The CDR3 sequence is 14 residues long. Per the germline V gene, CDR1 is MDHEN and CDR2 is SYDVKM.